Shown below are 18 T cell receptor beta chains from a single sample sequenced in a study of breast tumors, draining lymph nodes, adjacent tissues. One entry per CDR3 protein results from TCRdb running MiXCR on the multiplex PCR reads. The data show over 20,000 distinct CDR3 sequences, roughly 32% seen once. Sequencing input: breast tumor tissue. These receptor sequences come from a female donor with breast cancer. Some clones in this sample may be carry-over from other donors' samples.

This clonotype has at least ten counts. V and J are TRBV3-1 and TRBJ2-7; tentatively, D is TRBD2 (5 bases). The CDR3 covers 14 residues. The V gene lost 1 base and the J gene lost 2 bases, with 9 bases spanning the gap. Germline V gives CDR1 LGHDT, CDR2 YNNKEL (reference sequence). The CDR3 coding sequence is TGTGCCAGCAGCCAAGCTGGGGAGCCCTACGAGCAGTACTTC. It is translated as CASSQAGEPYEQYF.

This clonotype was seen repeatedly, ten times or more. The chain joins TRBV27 to TRBJ1-6; D unresolved. Trimming took off 0 bases at V and 8 bases at J, with 11 bases between the two ends. Germline V lookup: CDR1 MNHEY, CDR2 SMNVEV (reference sequence). The CDR3 loop spans 15 amino acids. CDR3 nucleotides: TGTGCCAGCAGTTTATCGGAGGGCGCGGATTCACCCCTCCACTTT. It is translated as CASSLSEGADSPLHF.

A word on this clonotype: It may be a read error: a sequence one base away is much more abundant. Written as DNA, the CDR3 is TGTGCCAGCAGTTCCTACAGGGGGCAGAGGAATGAGCAGTCCTTC. This codes for CASSSYRGQRNEQSF. This sequence joins TRBV27 and TRBJ2-1, with 9 positions matching TRBD1. In germline, CDR1 is MNHEY, CDR2 SMNVEV (reference sequence). This CDR3 comprises 15 residues.

This chain links TRBV5-4 with TRBJ1-6; 8 positions agree with TRBD1. Germline V gene lookup returns CDR1 SGHNT and CDR2 YYREEE (reference sequence). There are 15 residues in the CDR3. V dropped 2 bases and J dropped 7; count of bases not matched to a gene: 5. CDR3 sequence (DNA): TGTGCCAGCAGCTTAACCGACAGGGGCAATTCACCCCTCCACTTT. Its protein product is CASSLTDRGNSPLHF.

By sample share, this clonotype is medium-sized. The chain has TRBV12-3 or TRBV12-4 and TRBJ2-1; D possibly corresponds to TRBD1 (5 bases). There are 14 residues in the CDR3. With 3 bases removed from V and 6 bases from J, the gap between germline ends came to 12 bases. The CDR3 protein is CASSFGRVVNEQFF. The DNA for the CDR3 is TGTGCCAGCAGTTTTGGCAGGGTGGTCAATGAGCAGTTCTTC.

V gene TRBV29-1 combines with J gene TRBJ2-1; 7 nucleotides agree with TRBD1. There are 13 residues in the CDR3. Germline CDR1 is SQVTM and CDR2 is ANQGSEA. Trimming at V came to 7 bases and at J to 7 bases, leaving 10 bases not matched to a gene. CDR3 coding DNA: TGCAGCGGCCGACAGGGATTAGGGAATGAGCAGTTCTTC. As protein: CSGRQGLGNEQFF.

Remarks on this clonotype: A much bigger clone sits one base away, suggesting this may be a read error. The conserved final phenylalanine or tryptophan is absent from the CDR3, which likely points to a read error. J is TRBJ2-3 and V is TRBV30, with 9 nucleotides matching TRBD1. With V trimmed by 8 bases and J by 5 bases, 5 bases remained unmatched. Germline V lookup: CDR1 GTSNPN, CDR2 SVGIG (reference sequence). The CDR3 is 12 amino acids. The CDR3 nucleotides read TGTGCCGGTAGGACAGGGGAAGATACGCAGTATCTT. This gives the protein CAGRTGEDTQYL.

This clonotype appeared a few times. CDR3 residues: CASRSGIPTDTQYF. The CDR3, as DNA: TGTGCCAGCAGGTCAGGGATTCCCACAGATACGCAGTATTTT. V is TRBV28 and J is TRBJ2-3; D might be TRBD1 (5 bases). Germline V lookup: CDR1 MDHEN, CDR2 SYDVKM. The CDR3 loop spans 14 amino acids. V was trimmed by 6 bases and J by 2 bases, leaving 12 bases between them.

This clonotype has ten or more counts. The chain links TRBV7-8 to TRBJ1-5, with D possibly being TRBD1 (5 bases). Germline V gene data show CDR1 as SGHVS and CDR2 as FQNEAQ. The germline V and J ends were trimmed by 9 bases and 1 base, with 13 bases remaining between them. The CDR3 is made up of 14 amino acids. The CDR3 DNA is TGTGCCAGTTCCCGGGACCCAAGCAATCAGCCCCAGCATTTT. Residues: CASSRDPSNQPQHF.

As to this clonotype: No DNA is shown, since the ends of the CDR3 on it are uncertain; the CDR3 is the one TCRdb lists. The chain recombines TRBV7-2 with TRBJ2-5; TRBD1, as called in the table, went unchecked against the DNA. Germline loops: CDR1 SGHTA, CDR2 FQGNSA. The CDR3 sequence runs 21 residues, both termini included. CDR3 protein: CASSKGQGVYGYTFGSGTQYF.

This clonotype was picked up many times. The gene calls are TRBV20-1 and TRBJ2-3, with 9 bases aligning to TRBD2. This CDR3 is built from 15 residues. V lost 3 bases, J lost 6 bases, and 10 bases stayed unmatched. Looked up from germline, CDR1 is DFQATT and CDR2 is SNEGSKA (reference sequence). The CDR3 nucleotides read TGCAGTGCTAGGAGACTAGCGGCGGTTTGGGATACGCAGTATTTT. It yields the protein CSARRLAAVWDTQYF.

The chain employs TRBV7-9 and TRBJ2-7; perhaps TRBD1 as D (6 bases). The CDR3 spans 14 residues. Trimming removed 3 bases from V and 2 bases from J, with 11 bases in between. Germline CDR1 and CDR2: SEHNR and FQNEAQ (reference sequence). This CDR3 reads CASSFSRTAYEQYF. The CDR3, as DNA: TGTGCCAGCAGCTTTAGCAGGACAGCCTACGAGCAGTACTTC.

This clonotype has a count of ten or more. The chain carries TRBV5-1 and TRBJ2-7; the D gene is possibly TRBD1 (5 bases). Between the trimmed V and J ends, which lost 1 base and 6 bases, there was a span of 11 bases. This CDR3 has 13 residues. The V gene's germline CDR1 is SGHRS and CDR2 YFSETQ. The CDR3: CASSLHPGREQYF. The CDR3 coding sequence is TGCGCCAGCAGCTTGCACCCAGGGCGCGAGCAGTACTTC.

This sequence joins TRBV7-3 and TRBJ2-1; tentative D call: TRBD2 (6 bases). The germline V gene encodes CDR1 SGHTA and CDR2 FQGTGA. Trimming left V 2 bases short and J 8 bases short, with 16 bases between. The CDR3 is 15 residues long. The CDR3 loop is CASSLVGGSADEQFF. CDR3 sequence (DNA): TGTGCCAGCAGCTTAGTTGGGGGGAGCGCCGATGAGCAGTTCTTC.

This clonotype was seen ten or more times. The rearrangement uses TRBV11-2 and TRBJ1-2, with no clear D. The germline V gene encodes CDR1 SGHAT and CDR2 FQNNGV. Trimming stripped 5 bases from V and 4 bases from J, with 17 bases between. The CDR3 contains 15 residues. CDR3 in amino acids: CASSPFFGSIYGYTF. CDR3 DNA: TGTGCCAGCAGCCCATTCTTCGGCTCGATCTATGGCTACACCTTC.

This clonotype was seen ten or more times. This chain uses TRBV7-2 with TRBJ2-7, with TRBD2 matching 10 bases. Germline trimming cut 2 bases from V and 1 base from J; bases unmatched to any gene: 5. CDR3 length: 16 residues. Looked up from germline, CDR1 is SGHTA and CDR2 is FQGNSA. The CDR3 region has the DNA TGTGCCAGCAGCTTAAGGACTAGCGGTAATTCCTACGAGCAGTACTTC. This translates into CASSLRTSGNSYEQYF. Drawing the rest from reference TRBV7-2 and TRBJ2-7, the complete variable domain is GAGVSQSPSNKVTEKGKDVELRCDPISGHTALYWYRQSLGQGLEFLIYFQGNSAPDKSGLPSDRFSAERTGGSVSTLTIQRTQQEDSAVYLCASSLRTSGNSYEQYFGPGTRLTVT.

The table lists this clonotype with many counts. This chain joins TRBV20-1 and TRBJ2-1; 8 nucleotides align to TRBD2. V was pared by 3 bases and J by 4 bases, with 11 bases of the junction left unmatched. The germline V gene encodes CDR1 DFQATT and CDR2 SNEGSKA (reference sequence). The CDR3 sequence is 16 residues long. The CDR3 reads CSARNGERESYNEQFF. The CDR3 nucleotides are TGCAGTGCTAGGAATGGGGAGCGGGAGTCGTACAATGAGCAGTTCTTC.

J is TRBJ1-2 and V is TRBV5-4, with D uncertain. V gave up 3 bases and J gave up 8 bases, with 8 bases separating them. CDR1 and CDR2 from the germline V gene are SGHNT and YYREEE (reference sequence). The CDR3 is made up of 11 amino acids. CDR3 nucleotides: TGTGCCAGCAGCTCTGCGGGGGGCTACACCTTC. It encodes CASSSAGGYTF.